This T cell receptor beta chain was obtained from a study of T cell repertoires in cytomegalovirus infection. As concerns this clonotype: Antigen unknown.

TCRdb independently ran MiXCR on the reads; one entry per CDR3 protein. The sample has about 700,000 distinct CDR3 sequences; roughly 33% are singletons. V was cut by 2 bases and J by 4 bases, with 18 bases left in between. CDR3 length: 17 amino acids. Germline V gene data show CDR1 as MGHRA and CDR2 as YSYEKL. This receptor was taken from a human donor in good health (CMV status not recorded). Some clones in this sample may be carry-over from other donors' samples. This material consisted of cultured PBMCs, taken from culture after CMV antigen stimulation. The chain employs TRBV4-1 and TRBJ2-1, with a possible D match to TRBD1 (6 bases). The CDR3 coding sequence is TGCGCCAGCAGCCAAAGAGGTTCGGGACACGGATACAATGAGCAGTTCTTC. This encodes CASSQRGSGHGYNEQFF.